The 20 T cell receptor beta chains below were found in one sample sequenced in a study of blood T cell repertoires in COVID-19. TCRdb's table, derived via immunoSEQ multiplex PCR, lists solely in-frame clones and lacks some. The repertoire includes approximately 230,000 clones, 86% of them detected once, and over 2% sits in the top ten. Sequenced sample: peripheral blood. The receptors stem from a man between 25 and 39 years old who had recovered from COVID-19.

The chain recombines TRBV19 with TRBJ2-3; D not resolved. CDR1 and CDR2 from the germline V gene are LNHDA and SQIVND (reference sequence). The CDR3 sequence is 14 residues long. Between the trimmed V and J ends, which lost 6 bases and 0 bases, there was a span of 10 bases. CDR3 sequence: CASSPTSSTDTQYF. In DNA form, the CDR3 reads TGTGCCAGTAGCCCAACTTCTAGCACAGATACGCAGTATTTT.

V and J are TRBV5-1 and TRBJ1-4; 7 bases line up with TRBD1. The CDR3 is 14 residues long. V dropped 4 bases and J dropped 3; count of bases not matched to a gene: 3. Looked up from germline, CDR1 is SGHRS and CDR2 is YFSETQ. CDR3 nucleotide sequence: TGCGCCAGCAGCGTGGGACAGCCTAATGAAAAACTGTTTTTT. Translating gives CASSVGQPNEKLFF.

This chain joins TRBV6-5 and TRBJ1-1; TRBD1 aligns across 12 bases. This CDR3 has 15 residues. V gave up 6 bases and J gave up 9 bases; unmatched junction bases: 11. Per germline, CDR1 MNHEY and CDR2 SVGAGI. The CDR3 sequence: CASSATGQGAEKAFF. DNA of the CDR3: TGTGCCAGCAGCGCAACGGGACAGGGGGCCGAAAAAGCTTTCTTT.

The gene calls are TRBV7-2 and TRBJ2-1, with a weak D call TRBD2 (7 bases). This CDR3 is 15 amino acids long. Germline V gene sequence: CDR1 SGHTA, CDR2 FQGNSA. Trimming stripped 4 bases from V and 0 bases from J, with 10 bases between. CDR3 bases: TGTGCCAGCAGCTCGGCGGGGGCCTCCTACAATGAGCAGTTCTTC. It encodes CASSSAGASYNEQFF.

V and J are TRBV5-1 and TRBJ2-5; D unclear. V lost 1 base and J 5 bases, leaving 15 bases between the germline ends. This CDR3 contains 15 residues. Germline V gene lookup returns CDR1 SGHRS and CDR2 YFSETQ. CDR3 residues: CASSLTPTVQETQYF. CDR3 sequence (DNA): TGCGCCAGCAGCTTGACCCCCACCGTGCAGGAGACCCAGTACTTC.

The genes are TRBV11-3 and TRBJ1-5; D gene unclear. This CDR3 is built from 14 residues. Germline loops: CDR1 SGHNT, CDR2 YENEEA. The V end was cut by 5 bases, the J end by 0 bases, with 8 bases between. The CDR3 sequence is CASSPRFSNQPQHF. The CDR3 coding sequence is TGTGCCAGCAGCCCCCGTTTTAGCAATCAGCCCCAGCATTTT. The full variable domain, in which reference TRBV11-3 and TRBJ1-5 provide the parts outside the CDR3, is EAGVVQSPRYKIIEKKQPVAFWCNPISGHNTLYWYLQNLGQGPELLIRYENEEAVDDSQLPKDRFSAERLKGVDSTLKIQPAELGDSAVYLCASSPRFSNQPQHFGDGTRLSIL.

This rearrangement joins TRBV5-5 to TRBJ1-5; TRBD1 matches 8 bases. Losses at the gene ends were 0 bases for V and 0 bases for J; bases not matched to a gene: 5. The V gene's germline CDR1 is SGHKS and CDR2 YYEKEE (reference sequence). This CDR3 is 17 amino acids long. This CDR3 reads CASSLGQGPLSNQPQHF. CDR3 DNA sequence: TGTGCCAGCAGCTTGGGACAGGGGCCCCTTAGCAATCAGCCCCAGCATTTT. Together with reference TRBV5-5 and TRBJ1-5, the CDR3 gives the full variable domain: DAGVTQSPTHLIKTRGQQVTLRCSPISGHKSVSWYQQVLGQGPQFIFQYYEKEERGRGNFPDRFSARQFPNYSSELNVNALLLGDSALYLCASSLGQGPLSNQPQHFGDGTRLSIL.

This chain joins TRBV18 and TRBJ2-7, with D perhaps TRBD1 (5 bases). Trimming removed 6 bases from V and 2 bases from J, with 11 bases in between. CDR1 is KGHSH and CDR2 is LQKENI in the germline V gene. The CDR3 runs to 13 residues. The CDR3 sequence is CASSGLQAYEQYF. The CDR3 bases are TGTGCCAGCTCCGGATTACAGGCCTACGAGCAGTACTTC.

The chain links TRBV29-1 to TRBJ2-3; 9 bases map to TRBD1. The CDR3 has 13 residues. The germline CDR1 and CDR2 sequences are SQVTM and ANQGSEA. The ends lost 6 bases at V and 6 bases at J; junction bases unmatched: 7. CDR3 loop: CSVGQGRLDTQYF. The CDR3 DNA is TGCAGCGTAGGACAGGGGAGGTTGGATACGCAGTATTTT.

J is TRBJ1-5 and V is TRBV19; D is unclear. This CDR3 has 15 amino acids. Trimming took 3 bases from V and 7 from J, leaving 16 bases between them. Germline CDR1 reads LNHDA; CDR2 reads SQIVND (reference sequence). CDR3 amino acids: CASSILLGGSQPQHF. The DNA of the CDR3 is TGTGCCAGTAGTATTTTGTTAGGAGGTTCCCAGCCCCAGCATTTT.

This clone was found once. This chain uses TRBV15 with TRBJ1-3, with 9 bases fitting TRBD1. Germline CDR1 and CDR2: LNHNV and YYDKDF (reference sequence). CDR3 length: 20 amino acids. The J segment lost 4 bases and the V segment lost 1 base, leaving 17 bases of the junction unmatched. The CDR3 DNA sequence: TGTGCCACCAGCAGAGCCTTCCTCCAACCCGGGACAGGGTCAGGAAACACCATATATTTT. As protein: CATSRAFLQPGTGSGNTIYF.

V usage is TRBV19 and J usage is TRBJ2-7; 7 positions match TRBD2. The germline V gene has CDR1 LNHDA and CDR2 SQIVND (reference sequence). V lost 0 bases and J lost 2; bases outside the gene matches: 7. The CDR3 is made up of 16 amino acids. CDR3 loop: CASSIDLGGSPYEQYF. CDR3 sequence (DNA): TGTGCCAGTAGTATAGATCTGGGAGGGAGTCCCTACGAGCAGTACTTC.

The J gene is TRBJ1-2, the V gene TRBV7-9, with 12 bases aligning to TRBD1. The CDR3 totals 14 residues. J lost 8 bases, V lost 1 base, and 2 bases had no gene match. The germline V gene encodes CDR1 SEHNR and CDR2 FQNEAQ (reference sequence). CDR3 residues: CASSLGGQGAGYTF. CDR3 in DNA: TGTGCCAGCAGCTTAGGGGGACAGGGGGCAGGCTACACCTTC.

V and J are TRBV5-5 and TRBJ1-1, with a possible D match to TRBD1 (6 bases). Germline V gene sequence: CDR1 SGHKS, CDR2 YYEKEE (reference sequence). CDR3 size: 14 residues. The V end lost 5 bases, the J end lost 0 bases, and 11 bases lay between the germline ends. Here the CDR3 reads CASRTGPVNTEAFF. The CDR3 bases are TGTGCCAGCAGAACAGGGCCTGTGAACACTGAAGCTTTCTTT.

This clone showed up just a few times. This chain's CDR3 is CASSTGTNSGNTIYF. The CDR3 nucleotides are TGTGCCAGCAGCACAGGGACCAACTCTGGAAACACCATATATTTT. The genes are TRBV6-5 and TRBJ1-3, with a tentative D call TRBD1 (6 bases). V was pared by 6 bases and J by 0 bases, with 12 bases between. The CDR3 has 15 residues. CDR1 and CDR2 (germline): MNHEY, SVGAGI.

This chain uses TRBV2 with TRBJ1-4, with D possibly being TRBD1 (5 bases). This CDR3 is 13 amino acids long. Germline CDR1 is SNHLY and CDR2 is FYNNEI. The ends were cut back, 4 bases at V and 10 bases at J, with 13 bases in the middle. The chain's CDR3 is CASSGGGYGKLFF. The CDR3 DNA reads TGTGCCAGCAGTGGGGGGGGGTACGGAAAACTGTTTTTT.

This clone was seen a single time. This chain joins TRBV7-8 and TRBJ1-6; TRBD1 agrees at 8 bases. This CDR3 spans 15 amino acids. Looked up from germline, CDR1 is SGHVS and CDR2 is FQNEAQ. The V gene end was trimmed by 5 bases and the J gene end by 7 bases; junction bases not matched to a gene: 7. CDR3 nucleotides: TGTGCCAGCAGCCCCTGGACAGGGCAGAATTCACCCCTCCACTTT. Protein product: CASSPWTGQNSPLHF.

This clone came up a few times. The chain couples TRBV5-4 to TRBJ1-2; D is possibly TRBD1 (5 bases). CDR3 length: 13 amino acids. Trimming shortened V by 6 bases and J by 5 bases, and 14 bases separated the two germline ends. The germline gives CDR1 SGHNT, CDR2 YYREEE (reference sequence). CDR3 protein: CASTQGGGYGYTF. The CDR3 region has the DNA TGTGCCAGCACCCAGGGCGGGGGTTATGGCTACACCTTC.

V usage is TRBV18 and J usage is TRBJ1-1, with a possible D match to TRBD1 (5 bases). Looked up from germline, CDR1 is KGHSH and CDR2 is LQKENI. Trimming stripped 3 bases from V and 4 bases from J, with 12 bases between. The CDR3 spans 14 residues. Here the CDR3 reads CASSPEQVGTEAFF. In DNA, the CDR3 is TGTGCCAGCTCACCGGAACAGGTGGGCACTGAAGCTTTCTTT.

V usage is TRBV3-1 (or the pseudogene TRBV3-2) and J usage is TRBJ2-3; 8 bases are shared with TRBD1. Germline CDR1 reads LGHDT; CDR2 reads YNNKEL (reference sequence). The junction had 5 bases not matched to a gene; V was cut back by 6 bases and J by 3 bases. The CDR3 has 14 residues. This CDR3 reads CASRQTGATDTQYF. Here the CDR3 DNA reads TGTGCCAGCAGACAGACAGGGGCGACAGATACGCAGTATTTT.